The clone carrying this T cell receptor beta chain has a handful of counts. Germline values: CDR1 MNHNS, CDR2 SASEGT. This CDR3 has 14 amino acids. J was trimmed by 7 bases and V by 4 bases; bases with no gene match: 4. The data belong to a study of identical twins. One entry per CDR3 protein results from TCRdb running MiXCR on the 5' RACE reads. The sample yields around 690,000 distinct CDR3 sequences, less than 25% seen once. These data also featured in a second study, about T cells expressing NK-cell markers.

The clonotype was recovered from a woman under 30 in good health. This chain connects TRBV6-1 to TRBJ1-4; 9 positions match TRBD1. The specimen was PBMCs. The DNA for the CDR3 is TGTGCCAGCAGTGTAACAGGGGGCACTGAAAAACTGTTTTTT. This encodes CASSVTGGTEKLFF.